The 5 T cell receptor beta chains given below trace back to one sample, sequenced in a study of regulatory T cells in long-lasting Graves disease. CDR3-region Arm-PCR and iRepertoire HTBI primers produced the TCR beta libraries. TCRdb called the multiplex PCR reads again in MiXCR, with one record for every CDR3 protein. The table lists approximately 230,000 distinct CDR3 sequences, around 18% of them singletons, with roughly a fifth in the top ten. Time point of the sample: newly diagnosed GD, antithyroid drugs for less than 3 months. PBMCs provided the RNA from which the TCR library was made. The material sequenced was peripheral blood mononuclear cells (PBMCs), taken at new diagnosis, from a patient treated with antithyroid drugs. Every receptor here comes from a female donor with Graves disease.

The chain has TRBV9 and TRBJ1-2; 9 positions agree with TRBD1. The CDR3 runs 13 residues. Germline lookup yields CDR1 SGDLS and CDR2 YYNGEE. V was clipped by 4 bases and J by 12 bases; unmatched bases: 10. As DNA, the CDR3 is TGTGCCAGCAGCCCACAGGGAACAGGGGGCCACACCTTC. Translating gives CASSPQGTGGHTF. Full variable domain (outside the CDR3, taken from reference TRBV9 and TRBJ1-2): DSGVTQTPKHLITATGQRVTLRCSPRSGDLSVYWYQQSLDQGLQFLIQYYNGEERAKGNILERFSAQQFPDLHSELNLSSLELGDSALYFCASSPQGTGGHTFGSGTRLTVV.

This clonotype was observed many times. The CDR3 DNA sequence: TGTGCCAGCAGCTTGACAGGGAGGGGCACTGAAGCTTTCTTT. It encodes CASSLTGRGTEAFF. The rearrangement uses TRBV7-9 and TRBJ1-1, with TRBD1 matching 7 bases. Germline CDR1 and CDR2: SEHNR and FQNEAQ (reference sequence). The length of the CDR3 is 14 residues. The junction had 5 bases not matched to a gene; V was cut back by 3 bases and J by 4 bases.

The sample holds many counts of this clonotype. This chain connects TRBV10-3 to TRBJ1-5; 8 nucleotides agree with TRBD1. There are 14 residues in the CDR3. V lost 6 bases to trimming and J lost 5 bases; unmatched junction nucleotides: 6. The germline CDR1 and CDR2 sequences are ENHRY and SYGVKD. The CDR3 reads CAISRQGRHQPQHF. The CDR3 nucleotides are TGTGCCATCAGCCGACAGGGGCGTCATCAGCCCCAGCATTTT.

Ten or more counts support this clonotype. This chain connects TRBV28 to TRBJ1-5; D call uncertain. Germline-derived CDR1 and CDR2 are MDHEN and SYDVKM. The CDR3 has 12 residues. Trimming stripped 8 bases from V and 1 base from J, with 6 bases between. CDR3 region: CASLRSNQPQHF. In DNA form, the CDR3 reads TGTGCCAGCTTGAGAAGCAATCAGCCCCAGCATTTT.

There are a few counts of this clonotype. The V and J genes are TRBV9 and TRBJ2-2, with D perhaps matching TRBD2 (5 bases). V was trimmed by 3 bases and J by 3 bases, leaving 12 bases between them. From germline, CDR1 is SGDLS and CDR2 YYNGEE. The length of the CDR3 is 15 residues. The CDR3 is CASSGSGADTGELFF. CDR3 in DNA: TGTGCCAGCAGCGGGAGTGGAGCGGACACCGGGGAGCTGTTTTTT.